The 25 T cell receptor beta chains reported below all come from one sample, sequenced in a study. TCRdb recomputed calls from the 5' RACE reads with MiXCR, one row per CDR3 protein. The repertoire includes roughly 20,000 distinct CDR3 sequences, about 31% of them detected once, and about 2.4% sits in the top ten. The sequenced sample consisted of tumor-infiltrating naive CD4+ T cells sorted from the breast tumor. Subset of the sample: naive CD4+ T cells, CD4+CD45RA+CD25-. The receptors stem from a female donor with breast cancer.

The genes are TRBV18 and TRBJ1-1; no clear D. CDR1 and CDR2 from the germline V gene are KGHSH and LQKENI. The CDR3 length is 14 residues. The V end lost 2 bases, the J end lost 4 bases, and 11 bases lay between the germline ends. DNA for the CDR3: TGTGCCAGCTCACCAAATACACGGGGCACTGAAGCTTTCTTT. This codes for CASSPNTRGTEAFF.

Ten or more counts support this clonotype. V is TRBV20-1 and J is TRBJ2-7; D not resolved. CDR1 and CDR2 (germline): DFQATT, SNEGSKA (reference sequence). Trimming removed 2 bases from V and 7 bases from J, with 18 bases in between. The CDR3 loop spans 14 amino acids. The CDR3 loop is CSARPPSTAREQYF. Written as DNA, the CDR3 is TGCAGTGCTAGACCTCCCTCGACGGCACGGGAGCAGTACTTC.

This clonotype was counted at least ten times. The gene calls are TRBV12-3 or TRBV12-4 and TRBJ2-1; 14 bases line up with TRBD2. J was trimmed by 1 base and V by 4 bases; bases with no gene match: 3. The length of the CDR3 is 17 residues. CDR3 DNA sequence: TGTGCCAGCAGTTCCGGGACTAGCGGGAGTTCCTACAATGAGCAGTTCTTC. Protein: CASSSGTSGSSYNEQFF.

This clonotype has a count of ten or more. J is TRBJ1-2 and V is TRBV7-2; D may be TRBD1 (6 bases). The CDR3 extends over 15 amino acids. V was pared by 2 bases and J by 4 bases, with 14 bases between. Germline-derived CDR1 and CDR2 are SGHTA and FQGNSA. CDR3 region: CASSLTPGATYGYTF. CDR3 coding DNA: TGTGCCAGCAGCTTAACGCCAGGGGCAACCTATGGCTACACCTTC.

This clonotype appeared many times. The rearrangement joins TRBV6-1 to TRBJ2-3, with D unresolved. V lost 4 bases, J lost 2 bases, and 4 bases lay in between. Germline CDR1 reads MNHNS; CDR2 reads SASEGT. The CDR3 extends over 12 amino acids. Written as DNA, the CDR3 is TGTGCCAGCAGTGGCTTCACAGATACGCAGTATTTT. Translated: CASSGFTDTQYF.

V gene TRBV4-1 combines with J gene TRBJ2-7; 11 bases are a match to TRBD2. The CDR3 covers 15 residues. In germline, CDR1 is MGHRA, CDR2 YSYEKL. V lost 4 bases, J lost 2 bases, and 4 bases stayed unmatched. The CDR3 reads CASSPAGLAAYEQYF. CDR3 nucleotides: TGCGCCAGCAGCCCCGCGGGACTAGCGGCCTACGAGCAGTACTTC.

This clonotype occurred many times. CDR3 coding DNA: TGTGCCAGCAGTTATTGGGGGAACAATCAGCCCCAGCATTTT. It yields the protein CASSYWGNNQPQHF. The chain couples TRBV6-6 to TRBJ1-5, with D possibly TRBD1 on 5 matching bases. V lost 3 bases and J lost 3, with 9 bases in between. This CDR3 contains 14 residues. Looked up from germline, CDR1 is MNHNY and CDR2 is SVGAGI (reference sequence).

In regard to this clonotype: This could be a read error, since a much larger clone is one nucleotide away. Because the CDR3 is missing its conserved closing phenylalanine or tryptophan, this is likely a read error. The J gene is TRBJ2-7, the V gene TRBV6-1; TRBD1 aligns across 8 bases. Unmatched junction bases numbered 8, after V lost 8 bases and J lost 2 bases. This CDR3 comprises 14 residues. Germline V lookup: CDR1 MNHNS, CDR2 SASEGT. The CDR3 coding sequence is TGTGCCAGCGCCCCGACGGACAGGGCCTACGAGCAGTACTCC. Translated: CASAPTDRAYEQYS.

J is TRBJ1-1 and V is TRBV30; the D gene is possibly TRBD1 (6 bases). This CDR3 comprises 15 residues. Deletions cut 7 bases from V and 1 base from J, with 19 bases between. CDR1 GTSNPN and CDR2 SVGIG come from the germline V gene (reference sequence). The CDR3 region has the DNA TGTGCCTCTTACCAACCGGGACACGCGAACACTGAAGCTTTCTTT. Translated, it gives CASYQPGHANTEAFF. The variable domain in full, with the rest retrieved from reference TRBV30 and TRBJ1-1, is SQTIHQWPATLVQPVGSPLSLECTVEGTSNPNLYWYRQAAGRGLQLLFYSVGIGQISSEVPQNLSASRPQDRQFILSSKKLLLSDSGFYLCASYQPGHANTEAFFGQGTRLTVV.

The rearrangement links TRBV7-6 to TRBJ2-7; possible D gene TRBD2, 5 bases. Trimming took 4 bases from V and 2 from J, leaving 18 bases between them. Germline V gives CDR1 SGHVS, CDR2 FNYEAQ. CDR3 size: 16 residues. The CDR3 sequence: CASSSLRGLGTYEQYF. CDR3 bases: TGTGCCAGCAGCTCCCTTCGCGGGCTAGGGACCTACGAGCAGTACTTC.

The rearrangement uses TRBV5-1 and TRBJ2-3, with D maybe TRBD2 (6 bases). CDR3 size: 17 residues. Germline V CDR1 and CDR2: SGHRS, YFSETQ. V lost 1 base, J lost 6 bases, and 21 bases lay in between. The CDR3 coding sequence is TGCGCCAGCAGCTTGAGTAGCGGCCGCTCAATGATGGATACGCAGTATTTT. This codes for CASSLSSGRSMMDTQYF.

This clonotype was observed a handful of times. A read error may be the cause here, since a much bigger clone is one base away. V and J are TRBV15 and TRBJ2-7, with a possible D match to TRBD2 (5 bases). Trimming pared 4 bases from V and 4 bases from J, leaving 20 bases between. CDR1 LNHNV and CDR2 YYDKDF come from the germline V gene (reference sequence). The CDR3 extends over 16 amino acids. The CDR3 here is CATSTTSGNAVYEQYF. The CDR3 coding sequence is TGTGCCACCAGCACTACTTCGGGGAACGCAGTTTACGAGCAGTACTTC. Variable domain in full (rest from reference TRBV15 and TRBJ2-7): DAMVIQNPRYQVTQFGKPVTLSCSQTLNHNVMYWYQQKSSQAPKLLFHYYDKDFNNEADTPDNFQSRRPNTSFCFLDIRSPGLGDTAMYLCATSTTSGNAVYEQYFGPGTRLTVT.

The chain joins TRBV6-1 to TRBJ2-7; TRBD1 or TRBD2 may be the D gene (6 bases each). The CDR3 is made up of 15 amino acids. Germline loops: CDR1 MNHNS, CDR2 SASEGT. Trimming took off 3 bases at V and 2 bases at J, with 14 bases between the two ends. CDR3 sequence (DNA): TGTGCCAGCAGTGATCGGGGGCCGGGCCCCTACGAGCAGTACTTC. It codes for CASSDRGPGPYEQYF.

The chain links TRBV6-1 to TRBJ2-7, with 8 bases lining up with TRBD1. This CDR3 is 12 amino acids long. J lost 5 bases, V lost 7 bases, and 4 bases had no gene match. CDR1 is MNHNS and CDR2 is SASEGT in the germline V gene. The CDR3 bases are TGTGCCAGCACCATGACAGGGGACGAGCAGTACTTC. Translating it yields CASTMTGDEQYF.

The rearrangement uses TRBV3-1 and TRBJ2-1; 7 bases are a match to TRBD1. The CDR3 consists of 13 residues. Germline-derived CDR1 and CDR2 are LGHDT and YNNKEL (reference sequence). The V segment lost 4 bases and the J segment 6 bases; nucleotides outside the gene matches: 3. The CDR3 nucleotides read TGTGCCAGCAGCCGACAGGGCCCCAATGAGCAGTTCTTC. Its translation: CASSRQGPNEQFF.

This clonotype occurred many times. The chain carries TRBV7-8 and TRBJ2-2; 9 bases are a match to TRBD2. Germline V lookup: CDR1 SGHVS, CDR2 FQNEAQ. The ends lost 5 bases at V and 4 bases at J; junction bases unmatched: 5. The CDR3 sequence is 15 residues long. The CDR3 sequence: CASSRREGPTGELFF. CDR3 sequence (DNA): TGTGCCAGCAGCCGGCGGGAGGGCCCCACCGGGGAGCTGTTTTTT.

On this clonotype itself: Likely a read error: the CDR3 ends without its conserved phenylalanine or tryptophan. The chain links TRBV6-1 to TRBJ1-5, with D possibly TRBD1 on 5 matching bases. Trimming took 7 bases from V and 3 from J, leaving 13 bases between them. CDR3 length: 14 amino acids. Germline V gene data show CDR1 as MNHNS and CDR2 as SASEGT. In nucleotides, the CDR3 is TGTGCCAGCACTCCTTGGGGGTCCAATCAGCCCCAGCATCTT. As protein: CASTPWGSNQPQHL.

The chain combines TRBV11-2 with TRBJ2-7, with 8 bases matching TRBD2. V was pared by 1 base and J by 2 bases, with 4 bases of the junction left unmatched. The CDR3 is 15 amino acids. CDR1 and CDR2 (germline): SGHAT, FQNNGV. CDR3 bases: TGTGCCAGCAGCTTAGCGGGACTAGGGACCTACGAGCAGTACTTC. This codes for CASSLAGLGTYEQYF.

This sequence joins TRBV6-6 and TRBJ1-1; D is unresolved. Germline V gene sequence: CDR1 MNHNY, CDR2 SVGAGI (reference sequence). The CDR3 sequence is 15 residues long. Deletions cut 0 bases from V and 0 bases from J, with 8 bases between. CDR3 loop: CASSYSAGMNTEAFF. CDR3 nucleotides: TGTGCCAGCAGTTACTCGGCGGGGATGAACACTGAAGCTTTCTTT.

CDR3 in amino acids: CAWRQAENTEAFF. The CDR3 DNA reads TGTGCCTGGAGACAGGCAGAAAACACTGAAGCTTTCTTT. The chain couples TRBV30 to TRBJ1-1; tentatively, D is TRBD1 (5 bases). The CDR3 is 13 residues long. The V end was cut by 3 bases, the J end by 2 bases, with 10 bases between. Germline V gene sequence: CDR1 GTSNPN, CDR2 SVGIG (reference sequence). The complete variable domain, with remaining parts taken from reference TRBV30 and TRBJ1-1, reads SQTIHQWPATLVQPVGSPLSLECTVEGTSNPNLYWYRQAAGRGLQLLFYSVGIGQISSEVPQNLSASRPQDRQFILSSKKLLLSDSGFYLCAWRQAENTEAFFGQGTRLTVV.

To note about this clonotype: At one end the junction does not follow the germline gene, possibly because of a read error. The chain is built from TRBV7-2 and TRBJ1-1; 8 nucleotides agree with TRBD1. Germline V gene sequence: CDR1 SGHTA, CDR2 FQGNSA. The CDR3 length is 14 residues. This CDR3 reads CASSLGQGVGSALF. Written as DNA, the CDR3 is TGCGCCAGCAGCTTAGGACAGGGAGTAGGATCAGCTCTCTTT.

This clonotype was observed at least ten times. The chain uses TRBV2 and TRBJ2-7, with D perhaps matching TRBD1 (6 bases). Germline V lookup: CDR1 SNHLY, CDR2 FYNNEI. The CDR3 runs 12 residues. The germline V and J ends were trimmed by 6 bases and 5 bases, with 11 bases remaining between them. Here the CDR3 DNA reads TGTGCCAGCAGAACAGGGCCCAACGAGCAGTACTTC. This gives the protein CASRTGPNEQYF.

The chain couples TRBV5-1 to TRBJ2-7; D perhaps matches TRBD2 (5 bases). Germline CDR1 and CDR2: SGHRS and YFSETQ. The V end was cut by 3 bases, the J end by 1 base, with 8 bases between. There are 13 residues in the CDR3. The CDR3 bases are TGCGCCAGCAGCTGGGAGCGGTCCTACGAGCAGTACTTC. Protein: CASSWERSYEQYF.

There are many counts of this clonotype. V is TRBV18 and J is TRBJ2-1; TRBD2 matches 7 bases. Germline loops: CDR1 KGHSH, CDR2 LQKENI. The CDR3 length is 17 residues. The ends lost 2 bases at V and 10 bases at J; junction bases unmatched: 17. The CDR3 reads CASSPDAGGSPRREQFF. The CDR3 coding sequence is TGTGCCAGCTCACCAGATGCAGGCGGGAGCCCTCGAAGGGAGCAGTTCTTC.

Within the sample, this clonotype is medium-sized. The V gene is TRBV20-1, the J gene TRBJ2-1; TRBD1 agrees at 9 bases. Germline V gene sequence: CDR1 DFQATT, CDR2 SNEGSKA (reference sequence). This CDR3 comprises 15 residues. V lost 8 bases, J lost 4 bases, and 12 bases stayed unmatched. This chain's CDR3 is CSNRGQEEGYNEQFF. The CDR3 region has the DNA TGCAGTAACAGGGGGCAGGAGGAAGGGTACAATGAGCAGTTCTTC.